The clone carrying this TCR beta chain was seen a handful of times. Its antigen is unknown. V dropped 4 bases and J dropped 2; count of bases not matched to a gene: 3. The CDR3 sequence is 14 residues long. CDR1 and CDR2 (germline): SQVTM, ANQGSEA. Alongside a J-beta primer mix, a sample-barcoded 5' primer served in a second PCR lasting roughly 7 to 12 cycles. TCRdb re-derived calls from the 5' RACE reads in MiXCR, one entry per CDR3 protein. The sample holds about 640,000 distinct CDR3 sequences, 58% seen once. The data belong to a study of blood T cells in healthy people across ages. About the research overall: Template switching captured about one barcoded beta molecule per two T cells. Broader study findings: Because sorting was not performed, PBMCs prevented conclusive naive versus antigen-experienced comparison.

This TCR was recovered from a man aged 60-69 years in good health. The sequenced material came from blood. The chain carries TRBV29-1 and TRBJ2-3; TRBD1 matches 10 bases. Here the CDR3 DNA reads TGCAGCGTTGGACAGGGGGCGCCCACAGATACGCAGTATTTT. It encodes CSVGQGAPTDTQYF.